Listed here are 28 T cell receptor beta chains from one sample, sequenced in a study of early T cells in non-severe SARS-CoV-2 infection. TCRdb fed the 5' RACE reads into MiXCR, producing one record per CDR3 protein. The sample holds about 69,000 distinct CDR3 sequences; about 11% are singletons and the top ten take around 6.7%. Specimen: whole blood. The receptor source for this set is an adult who was a healthcare worker with PCR-confirmed SARS-CoV-2 infection or an uninfected control (not recorded which).

This clonotype was observed once. A junction end diverges from the germline sequence, so it may reflect a read error. The CDR3 sequence is CVSSPGGYEQYF. The DNA for the CDR3 is TGTGTCAGCAGTCCCGGAGGCTACGAGCAGTACTTC. The chain couples TRBV27 to TRBJ2-7; maybe TRBD2 (5 bases). This CDR3 is 12 amino acids long. Germline assignment: CDR1 MNHEY and CDR2 SMNVEV (reference sequence).

V and J are TRBV5-1 and TRBJ2-5; D gene unclear. Trimming cost V 4 bases and J 3 bases, with 4 bases left between them. Germline lookup yields CDR1 SGHRS and CDR2 YFSETQ. The CDR3 has 11 amino acids. CDR3: CASSAKETQYF. CDR3 in DNA: TGCGCCAGCAGCGCAAAAGAGACCCAGTACTTC.

This clonotype was found a few times. The chain combines TRBV7-9 with TRBJ1-1, with 7 nucleotides matching TRBD1. This CDR3 contains 14 residues. Germline trimming cut 2 bases from V and 4 bases from J; bases unmatched to any gene: 4. Per the germline V gene, CDR1 is SEHNR and CDR2 is FQNEAQ (reference sequence). The CDR3 region has the DNA TGTGCCAGCAGCTTACAGGGGGTCCCCACTGAAGCTTTCTTT. This encodes CASSLQGVPTEAFF.

J is TRBJ1-2 and V is TRBV18, with D uncertain. CDR1 and CDR2 (germline): KGHSH, LQKENI. V dropped 0 bases and J dropped 3 bases, with 11 bases sitting between them. This CDR3 spans 15 amino acids. The CDR3, as DNA: TGTGCCAGCTCACCACCGCTGGGTATGGACTATGGCTACACCTTC. Translated: CASSPPLGMDYGYTF.

This clonotype was detected ten times or more. The chain couples TRBV6-5 to TRBJ1-1, with TRBD1 matching 7 bases. Trimming removed 6 bases from V and 2 bases from J; junction bases left unmatched: 12. Looked up from germline, CDR1 is MNHEY and CDR2 is SVGAGI. The CDR3 has 16 amino acids. The CDR3 DNA reads TGTGCCAGCAGCCGAGCCCCCGGGACAGTCAACACTGAAGCTTTCTTT. Protein: CASSRAPGTVNTEAFF.

This rearrangement joins TRBV6-2 or TRBV6-3 to TRBJ2-1; a possible D gene is TRBD2 (6 bases). CDR1 MNHEY and CDR2 SVGEGT come from the germline V gene. Trimming left V 2 bases short and J 0 bases short, with 8 bases between. This CDR3 contains 15 residues. CDR3 region: CASSYGGSSYNEQFF. The CDR3, as DNA: TGTGCCAGCAGTTACGGGGGGAGCTCCTACAATGAGCAGTTCTTC.

This clonotype was seen only a few times. The rearrangement uses TRBV28 and TRBJ2-7; 9 nucleotides line up with TRBD1. The CDR3 runs to 14 residues. V lost 7 bases to trimming and J lost 4 bases; unmatched junction nucleotides: 8. Germline CDR1 is MDHEN and CDR2 is SYDVKM. The CDR3 nucleotides are TGTGCCAGCACCGAAGGACAGGGGTTATACGAGCAGTACTTC. It codes for CASTEGQGLYEQYF.

This clonotype was seen repeatedly, ten times or more. The rearrangement joins TRBV3-1 to TRBJ2-5, with TRBD2 matching 9 bases. The germline V gene encodes CDR1 LGHDT and CDR2 YNNKEL (reference sequence). The V segment lost 2 bases and the J segment 5 bases; nucleotides outside the gene matches: 6. The CDR3 length is 15 residues. CDR3 nucleotide sequence: TGTGCCAGCAGCCAAACCGGGACTAGCTTTGAGACCCAGTACTTC. Its translation is CASSQTGTSFETQYF.

V gene TRBV7-3 combines with J gene TRBJ2-1; either TRBD1 or TRBD2 may fit D (6 bases each). CDR3 size: 15 residues. The V and J ends lost 8 bases and 7 bases respectively, with 21 bases between them. Germline V CDR1 and CDR2: SGHTA, FQGTGA. The CDR3: CASSPARGVGNEQFF. CDR3 bases: TGTGCCAGCTCACCAGCGAGGGGGGTTGGTAATGAGCAGTTCTTC.

This clonotype occurred a few times. The chain has TRBV28 and TRBJ2-2; possible D gene TRBD1, 6 bases. CDR3 length: 14 amino acids. The V end was cut by 11 bases, the J end by 3 bases, with 16 bases between. Germline V lookup: CDR1 MDHEN, CDR2 SYDVKM. This chain's CDR3 is CAAASGQYTGELFF. The CDR3 DNA is TGTGCCGCAGCAAGCGGACAGTACACCGGGGAGCTGTTTTTT.

This clonotype was observed many times. The V call is TRBV12-3 or TRBV12-4, the J call TRBJ1-2; unclear D gene. Trimming removed 3 bases at V and 4 bases at J, with 6 bases between. The CDR3 runs 12 residues. The CDR3 region has the DNA TGTGCCAGCAGTTTTGTAGGCTATGGCTACACCTTC. Translated: CASSFVGYGYTF.

The table lists this clonotype with a few counts. The chain joins TRBV15 to TRBJ2-7; 8 bases are shared with TRBD1. The J segment lost 3 bases and the V segment lost 8 bases, leaving 3 bases of the junction unmatched. Germline V gene lookup returns CDR1 LNHNV and CDR2 YYDKDF (reference sequence). This CDR3 spans 12 amino acids. Written as DNA, the CDR3 is TGTGCCACCTCACAGGGGGGCTACGAGCAGTACTTC. Translation gives CATSQGGYEQYF.

This clonotype has just one count. V and J are TRBV24-1 and TRBJ1-5; D not resolved. This CDR3 region has 13 residues. V was shortened by 5 bases and J by 7 bases, with 11 bases between the two germline ends. CDR1 and CDR2 from the germline V gene are KGHDR and SFDVKD. The CDR3 sequence is CATSGAFTQPQHF. The CDR3 DNA sequence: TGTGCCACCAGTGGGGCCTTCACCCAGCCCCAGCATTTT.

The CDR3 protein is CSVEARSGEDNEQFF. The CDR3 nucleotides read TGCAGCGTTGAAGCGAGGTCGGGAGAAGACAATGAGCAGTTCTTC. J is TRBJ2-1 and V is TRBV29-1; the D gene is possibly TRBD2 (6 bases). The length of the CDR3 is 15 residues. Per the germline V gene, CDR1 is SQVTM and CDR2 is ANQGSEA. V was cut by 1 base and J by 5 bases, with 15 bases left in between.

This clonotype was seen ten or more times. V gene TRBV6-2 or TRBV6-3 combines with J gene TRBJ1-1; the D gene is possibly TRBD1 (5 bases). Germline CDR1 reads MNHEY; CDR2 reads SVGEGT. The V and J ends lost 5 bases and 5 bases respectively, with 12 bases between them. This CDR3 is 13 amino acids long. The CDR3 coding sequence is TGTGCCAGCAGTAACGGGGGGGTTACTGAAGCTTTCTTT. Translation gives CASSNGGVTEAFF.

A remark on this clonotype: The conserved phenylalanine or tryptophan is not found at the CDR3 terminus, so this likely reflects a read error. V gene TRBV20-1 combines with J gene TRBJ2-1; D might be TRBD2 (6 bases). There are 14 residues in the CDR3. Looked up from germline, CDR1 is DFQATT and CDR2 is SNEGSKA (reference sequence). The germline V and J ends were trimmed by 5 bases and 0 bases, with 11 bases remaining between them. Here the CDR3 DNA reads TGCAGTGCTGAAAAGACTAGCTCCTACAATGAGCAGTTCTCC. It is translated as CSAEKTSSYNEQFS.

This clonotype was seen at least ten times. The chain employs TRBV18 and TRBJ1-5, with a tentative D call TRBD1 (5 bases). CDR1 and CDR2 from the germline V gene are KGHSH and LQKENI. The CDR3 length is 19 residues. The germline V and J ends were trimmed by 4 bases and 0 bases, with 22 bases remaining between them. CDR3: CASSLVARDVWDSNQPQHF. The CDR3 DNA is TGTGCCAGCTCACTAGTGGCCCGGGACGTCTGGGATAGCAATCAGCCCCAGCATTTT.

The rearrangement joins TRBV5-1 to TRBJ2-1; no reliable D call. CDR1 and CDR2 (germline): SGHRS, YFSETQ. The CDR3 contains 13 residues. Between the trimmed V and J ends, which lost 4 bases and 5 bases, there was a span of 10 bases. The CDR3 DNA sequence: TGCGCCAGCAGCCTTGTCCCCGACAATGAGCAGTTCTTC. It specifies CASSLVPDNEQFF.

This clonotype was seen a handful of times. V usage is TRBV2 and J usage is TRBJ1-1; D unclear. Germline V lookup: CDR1 SNHLY, CDR2 FYNNEI. This CDR3 is 14 amino acids long. Trimming removed 2 bases from V and 4 bases from J, with 11 bases in between. The CDR3 sequence is CASSELGQSTEAFF. CDR3 nucleotides: TGTGCCAGCAGTGAACTAGGGCAGAGCACTGAAGCTTTCTTT.

This clonotype was counted between two and nine times. This sequence joins TRBV20-1 and TRBJ1-2; tentative D call: TRBD1 (5 bases). Trimming took 0 bases from V and 3 from J, leaving 17 bases between them. The V gene's germline CDR1 is DFQATT and CDR2 SNEGSKA (reference sequence). The CDR3 length is 16 residues. The DNA of the CDR3 is TGCAGTGCTAGAGATAGTCGGACAAGGTTCTACTATGGCTACACCTTC. The encoded protein is CSARDSRTRFYYGYTF.

V usage is TRBV6-2 or TRBV6-3 and J usage is TRBJ2-3; D tentatively fits TRBD1 or TRBD2 (5 bases each). Germline assignment: CDR1 MNHEY and CDR2 SVGEGT. Deletions cut 0 bases from V and 1 base from J, with 11 bases between. CDR3 length equals 16 residues. The CDR3 here is CASSYSPGAGTDTQYF. The CDR3 coding sequence is TGTGCCAGCAGTTACTCACCCGGGGCTGGCACAGATACGCAGTATTTT.

In this sample, this clonotype turned up many times. V is TRBV10-3 and J is TRBJ1-1; possible D gene TRBD1, 6 bases. Between the trimmed V and J ends, which lost 4 bases and 7 bases, there was a span of 10 bases. The V gene's germline CDR1 is ENHRY and CDR2 SYGVKD. This CDR3 region has 12 residues. DNA for the CDR3: TGTGCCATCAGTGCCGGGACAATTGAAGCTTTCTTT. Translation: CAISAGTIEAFF.

The chain couples TRBV21-1 to TRBJ2-1; TRBD2, as called in the table, went unchecked against the DNA. TRBV21-1 is annotated as a pseudogene. This CDR3 spans 16 amino acids. The CDR3, as DNA: TGTGCCAGCAGCAAAGGTCCTAGCGGGACCTGCAATGAGCAGTTCTTC. Amino acids: CASSKGPSGTCNEQFF.

The J gene is TRBJ1-1, the V gene TRBV9; maybe TRBD1 (5 bases). This CDR3 has 12 amino acids. Trimming pared 4 bases from V and 5 bases from J, leaving 9 bases between. Germline V lookup: CDR1 SGDLS, CDR2 YYNGEE. The CDR3 loop reads CASSTGGTEAFF. Here the CDR3 DNA reads TGTGCCAGCAGCACAGGAGGTACTGAAGCTTTCTTT.

This clonotype was seen at least ten times. The chain uses TRBV6-2 or TRBV6-3 and TRBJ2-3, with unresolved D. CDR3 length equals 11 residues. The germline V and J ends were trimmed by 6 bases and 4 bases, with 5 bases remaining between them. CDR1 and CDR2 (germline): MNHEY, SVGEGT. The CDR3 loop is CASSSADTQYF. The CDR3 DNA reads TGTGCCAGCAGCTCTGCAGATACGCAGTATTTT.

This CDR3 is CASSLGPGGLTMNTEAFF. In nucleotides, the CDR3 is TGCGCCAGCAGCTTGGGGCCAGGGGGCTTGACGATGAACACTGAAGCTTTCTTT. The chain links TRBV5-1 to TRBJ1-1, with TRBD1 matching over 8 bases. The trim removed 0 bases at V and 0 bases at J, leaving 10 bases unmatched. CDR1 SGHRS and CDR2 YFSETQ come from the germline V gene. This CDR3 has 18 amino acids.

The V call is TRBV2, the J call TRBJ2-7; 9 positions agree with TRBD1. The germline gives CDR1 SNHLY, CDR2 FYNNEI. V shed 4 bases, J shed 6 bases, and the junction held 4 bases outside the gene matches. CDR3 length: 13 residues. The CDR3 nucleotides are TGTGCCAGCAGTGCGGGACAGGGTGTCGAGCAGTACTTC. It yields the protein CASSAGQGVEQYF. The full variable domain, with the rest looked up from reference TRBV2 and TRBJ2-7, is EPEVTQTPSHQVTQMGQEVILRCVPISNHLYFYWYRQILGQKVEFLVSFYNNEISEKSEIFDDQFSVERPDGSNFTLKIRSTKLEDSAMYFCASSAGQGVEQYFGPGTRLTVT.

This clonotype occurred many times. The chain joins TRBV6-6 to TRBJ2-7; D may be TRBD2 (5 bases). The CDR3 loop spans 13 amino acids. The V and J ends lost 2 bases and 3 bases respectively, with 8 bases between them. Germline loops: CDR1 MNHNY, CDR2 SVGAGI (reference sequence). The DNA for the CDR3 is TGTGCCAGCAGTTACGGCGGGTACTACGAGCAGTACTTC. Its translation is CASSYGGYYEQYF.